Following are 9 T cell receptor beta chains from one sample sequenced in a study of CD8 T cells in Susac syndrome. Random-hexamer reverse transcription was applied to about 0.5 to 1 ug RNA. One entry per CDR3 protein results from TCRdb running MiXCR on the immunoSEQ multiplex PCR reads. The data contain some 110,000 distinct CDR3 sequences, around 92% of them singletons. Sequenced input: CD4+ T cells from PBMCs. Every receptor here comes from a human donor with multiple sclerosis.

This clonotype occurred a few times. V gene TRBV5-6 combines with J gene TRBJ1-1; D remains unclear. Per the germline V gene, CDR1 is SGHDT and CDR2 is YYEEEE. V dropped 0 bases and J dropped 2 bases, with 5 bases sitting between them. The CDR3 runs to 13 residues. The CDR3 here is CASSLEPNTEAFF. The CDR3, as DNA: TGTGCCAGCAGCTTGGAACCTAACACTGAAGCTTTCTTT.

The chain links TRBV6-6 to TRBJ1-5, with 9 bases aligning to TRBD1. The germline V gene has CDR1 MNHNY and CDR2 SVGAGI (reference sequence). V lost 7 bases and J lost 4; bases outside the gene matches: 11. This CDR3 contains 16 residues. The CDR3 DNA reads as TGTGCCAGCAACCTAGGACAGGGGACACTGAATCAGCCCCAGCATTTT. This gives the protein CASNLGQGTLNQPQHF.

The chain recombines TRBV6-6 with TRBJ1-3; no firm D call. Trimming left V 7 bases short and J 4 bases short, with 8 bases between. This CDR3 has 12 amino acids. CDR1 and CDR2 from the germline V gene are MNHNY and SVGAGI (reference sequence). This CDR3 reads CASTGSGNTIYF. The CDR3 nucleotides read TGTGCCAGCACGGGTTCCGGAAACACCATATATTTT.

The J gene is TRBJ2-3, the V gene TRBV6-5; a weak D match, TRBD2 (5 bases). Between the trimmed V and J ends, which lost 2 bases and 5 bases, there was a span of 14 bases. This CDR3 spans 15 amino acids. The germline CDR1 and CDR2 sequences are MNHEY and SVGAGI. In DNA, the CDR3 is TGTGCCAGCAGTTACATTGAGGGCCGCCGAGATACGCAGTATTTT. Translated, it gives CASSYIEGRRDTQYF.

The CDR3 DNA is TGTGCCAGTAGTTTCGGACAGGGGTTGAGTGGCTACACCTTC. It codes for CASSFGQGLSGYTF. The chain is built from TRBV19 and TRBJ1-2, with 9 bases that match TRBD1. V lost 5 bases and J lost 7; bases outside the gene matches: 8. The CDR3 is made up of 14 amino acids. Germline CDR1 reads LNHDA; CDR2 reads SQIVND (reference sequence).

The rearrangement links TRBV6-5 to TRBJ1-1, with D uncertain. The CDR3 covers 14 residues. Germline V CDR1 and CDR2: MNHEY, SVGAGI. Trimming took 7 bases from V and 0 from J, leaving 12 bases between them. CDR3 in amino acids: CASIRTAMNTEAFF. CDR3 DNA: TGTGCCAGCATCCGGACGGCCATGAACACTGAAGCTTTCTTT.

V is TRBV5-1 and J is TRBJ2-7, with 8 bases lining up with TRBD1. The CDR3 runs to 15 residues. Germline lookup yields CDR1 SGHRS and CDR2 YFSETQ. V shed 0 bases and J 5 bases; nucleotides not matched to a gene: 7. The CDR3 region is CASSLARPDRDEQYF. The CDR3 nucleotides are TGCGCCAGCAGCTTGGCTAGGCCGGACAGGGACGAGCAGTACTTC.

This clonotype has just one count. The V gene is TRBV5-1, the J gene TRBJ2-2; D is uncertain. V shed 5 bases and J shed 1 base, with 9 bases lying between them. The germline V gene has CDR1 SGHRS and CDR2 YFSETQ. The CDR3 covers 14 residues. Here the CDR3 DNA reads TGCGCCAGCAGGCCGGCGCTGAACACCGGGGAGCTGTTTTTT. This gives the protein CASRPALNTGELFF.

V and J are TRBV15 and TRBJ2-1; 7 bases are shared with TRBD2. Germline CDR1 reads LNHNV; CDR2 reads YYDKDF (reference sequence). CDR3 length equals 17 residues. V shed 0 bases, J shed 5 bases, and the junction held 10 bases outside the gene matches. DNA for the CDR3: TGTGCCACCAGCAGAGATTCTGCGGGGGTAGGTCACAATGAGCAGTTCTTC. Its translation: CATSRDSAGVGHNEQFF.